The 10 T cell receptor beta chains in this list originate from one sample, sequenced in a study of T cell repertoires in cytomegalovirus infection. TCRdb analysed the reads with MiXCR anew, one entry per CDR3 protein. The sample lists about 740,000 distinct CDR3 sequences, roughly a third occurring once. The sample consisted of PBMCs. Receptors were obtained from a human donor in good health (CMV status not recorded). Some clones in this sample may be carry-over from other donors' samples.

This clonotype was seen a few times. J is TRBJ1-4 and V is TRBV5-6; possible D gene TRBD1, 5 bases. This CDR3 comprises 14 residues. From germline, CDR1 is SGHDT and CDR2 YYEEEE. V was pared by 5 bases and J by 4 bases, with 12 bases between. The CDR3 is CASSSGAINEKLFF. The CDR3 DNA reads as TGTGCCAGCAGTTCTGGGGCGATTAATGAAAAACTGTTTTTT.

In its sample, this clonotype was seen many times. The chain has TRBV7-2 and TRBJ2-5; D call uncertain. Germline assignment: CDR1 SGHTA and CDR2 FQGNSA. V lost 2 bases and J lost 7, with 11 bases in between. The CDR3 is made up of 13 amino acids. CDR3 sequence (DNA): TGTGCCAGCAGCTTATATCAGAAAGTGACCCAGTACTTC. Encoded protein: CASSLYQKVTQYF.

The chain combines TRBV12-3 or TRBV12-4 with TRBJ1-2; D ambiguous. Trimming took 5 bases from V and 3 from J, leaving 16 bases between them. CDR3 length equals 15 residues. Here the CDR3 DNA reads TGTGCCAGCAGTGAAACTATGGACCCAGACTATGGCTACACCTTC. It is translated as CASSETMDPDYGYTF.

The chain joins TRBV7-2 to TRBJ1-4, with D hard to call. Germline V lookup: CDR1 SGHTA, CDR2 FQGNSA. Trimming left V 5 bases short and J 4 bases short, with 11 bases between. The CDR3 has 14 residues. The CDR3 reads CASSIRRINEKLFF. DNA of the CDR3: TGTGCCAGCAGCATAAGACGGATTAATGAAAAACTGTTTTTT.

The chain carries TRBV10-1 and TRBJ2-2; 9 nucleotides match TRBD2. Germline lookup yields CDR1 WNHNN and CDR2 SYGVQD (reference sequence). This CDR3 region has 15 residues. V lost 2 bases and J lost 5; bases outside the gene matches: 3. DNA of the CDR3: TGCGCCAGCAGTGAGCTAGCGGGGCCAACCGGGGAGCTGTTTTTT. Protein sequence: CASSELAGPTGELFF.

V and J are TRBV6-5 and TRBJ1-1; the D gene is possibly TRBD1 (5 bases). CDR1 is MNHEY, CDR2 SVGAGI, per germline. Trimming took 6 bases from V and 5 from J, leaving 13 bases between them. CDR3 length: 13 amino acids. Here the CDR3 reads CASRQRGKTEAFF. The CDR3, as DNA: TGTGCCAGCAGACAGCGGGGGAAAACTGAAGCTTTCTTT.

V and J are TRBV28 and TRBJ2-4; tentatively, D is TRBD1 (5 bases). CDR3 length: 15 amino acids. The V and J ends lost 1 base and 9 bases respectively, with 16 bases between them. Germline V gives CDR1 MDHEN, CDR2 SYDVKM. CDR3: CASSLLGPQGGIQYF. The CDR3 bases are TGTGCCAGCAGTTTATTAGGGCCCCAGGGTGGCATTCAGTACTTC.

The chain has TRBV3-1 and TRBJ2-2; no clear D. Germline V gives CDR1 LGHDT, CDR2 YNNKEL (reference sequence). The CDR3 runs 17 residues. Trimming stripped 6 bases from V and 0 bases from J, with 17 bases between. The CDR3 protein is CASRPPSPSANTGELFF. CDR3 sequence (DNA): TGTGCCAGCAGACCACCAAGTCCATCTGCGAACACCGGGGAGCTGTTTTTT.

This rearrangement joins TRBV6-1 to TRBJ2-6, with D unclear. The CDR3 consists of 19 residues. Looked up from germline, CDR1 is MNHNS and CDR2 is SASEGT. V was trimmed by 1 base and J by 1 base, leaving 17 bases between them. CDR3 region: CASSEVTRIGVSGANVLTF. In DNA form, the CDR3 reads TGTGCCAGCAGTGAAGTTACAAGGATAGGCGTTTCTGGGGCCAACGTCCTGACTTTC.

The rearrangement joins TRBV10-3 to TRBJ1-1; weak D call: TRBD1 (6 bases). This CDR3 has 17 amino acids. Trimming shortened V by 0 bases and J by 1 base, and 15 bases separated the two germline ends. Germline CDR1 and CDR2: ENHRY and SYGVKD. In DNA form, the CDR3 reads TGTGCCATCAGTGAGTCCCCGACTACGACAGGGAACACTGAAGCTTTCTTT. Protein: CAISESPTTTGNTEAFF.